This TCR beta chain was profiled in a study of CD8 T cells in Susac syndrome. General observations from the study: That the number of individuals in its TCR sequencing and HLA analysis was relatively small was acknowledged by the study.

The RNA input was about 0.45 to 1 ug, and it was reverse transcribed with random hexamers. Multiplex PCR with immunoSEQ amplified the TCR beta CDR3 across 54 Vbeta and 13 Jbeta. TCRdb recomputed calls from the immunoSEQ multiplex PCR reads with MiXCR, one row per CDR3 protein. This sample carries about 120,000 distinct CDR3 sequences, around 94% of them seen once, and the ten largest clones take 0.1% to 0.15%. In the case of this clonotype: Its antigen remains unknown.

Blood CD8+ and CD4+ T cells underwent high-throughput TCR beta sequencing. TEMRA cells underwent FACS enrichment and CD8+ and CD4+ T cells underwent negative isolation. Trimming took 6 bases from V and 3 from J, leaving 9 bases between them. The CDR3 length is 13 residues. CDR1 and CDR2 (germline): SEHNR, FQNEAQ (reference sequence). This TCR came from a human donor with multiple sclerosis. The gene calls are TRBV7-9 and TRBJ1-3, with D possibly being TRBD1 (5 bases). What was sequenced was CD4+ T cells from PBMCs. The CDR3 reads CASRGTVGNTIYF. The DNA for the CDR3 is TGTGCCAGCAGGGGGACGGTTGGAAACACCATATATTTT.